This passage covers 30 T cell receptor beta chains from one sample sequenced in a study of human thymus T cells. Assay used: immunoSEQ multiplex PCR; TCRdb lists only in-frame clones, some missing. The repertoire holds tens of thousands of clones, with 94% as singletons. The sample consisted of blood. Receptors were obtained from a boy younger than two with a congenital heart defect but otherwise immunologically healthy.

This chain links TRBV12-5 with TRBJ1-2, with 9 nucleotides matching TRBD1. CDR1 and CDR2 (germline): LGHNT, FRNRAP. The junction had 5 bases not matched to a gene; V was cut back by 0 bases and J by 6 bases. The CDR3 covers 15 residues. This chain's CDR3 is CASGLVGDRVNGYTF. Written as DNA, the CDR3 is TGTGCTAGTGGTTTGGTCGGGGACAGGGTGAATGGCTACACCTTC.

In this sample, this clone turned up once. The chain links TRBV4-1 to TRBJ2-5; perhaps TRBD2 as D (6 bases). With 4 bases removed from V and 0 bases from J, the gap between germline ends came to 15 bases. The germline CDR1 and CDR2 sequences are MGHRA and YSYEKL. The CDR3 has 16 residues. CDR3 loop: CASSPTGEGNQETQYF. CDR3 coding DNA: TGCGCCAGCAGCCCGACGGGAGAAGGTAACCAAGAGACCCAGTACTTC.

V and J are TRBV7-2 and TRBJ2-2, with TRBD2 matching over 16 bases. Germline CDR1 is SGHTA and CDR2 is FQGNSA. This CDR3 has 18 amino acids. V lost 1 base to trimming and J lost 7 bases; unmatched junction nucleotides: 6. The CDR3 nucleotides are TGTGCCAGCAGCTTAGTGTCGGGACTAGCGGGAGGGCGCGGGGAGCTGTTTTTT. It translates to CASSLVSGLAGGRGELFF.

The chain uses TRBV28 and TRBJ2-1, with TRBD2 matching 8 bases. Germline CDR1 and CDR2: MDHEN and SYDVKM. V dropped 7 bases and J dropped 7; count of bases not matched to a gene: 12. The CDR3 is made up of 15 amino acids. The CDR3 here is CASKLGQRERNEQFF. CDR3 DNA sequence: TGTGCCAGCAAACTTGGGCAGCGGGAGAGGAATGAGCAGTTCTTC.

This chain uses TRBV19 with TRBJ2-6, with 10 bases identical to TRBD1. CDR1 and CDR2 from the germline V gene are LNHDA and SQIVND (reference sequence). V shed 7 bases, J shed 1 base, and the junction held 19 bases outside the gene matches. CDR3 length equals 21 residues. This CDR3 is CASTNFPGQGFGKSGANVLTF. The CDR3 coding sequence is TGTGCCAGTACCAATTTCCCGGGACAGGGGTTTGGAAAGTCTGGGGCCAACGTCCTGACTTTC. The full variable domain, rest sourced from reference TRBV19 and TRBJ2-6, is DGGITQSPKYLFRKEGQNVTLSCEQNLNHDAMYWYRQDPGQGLRLIYYSQIVNDFQKGDIAEGYSVSREKKESFPLTVTSAQKNPTAFYLCASTNFPGQGFGKSGANVLTFGAGSRLTVL.

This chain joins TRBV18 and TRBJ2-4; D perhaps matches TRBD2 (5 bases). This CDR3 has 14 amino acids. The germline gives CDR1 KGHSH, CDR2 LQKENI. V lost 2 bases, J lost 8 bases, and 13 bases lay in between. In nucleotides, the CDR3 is TGTGCCAGCTCACCAGATGGGAGAGAAGACATTCAGTACTTC. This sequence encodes CASSPDGREDIQYF.

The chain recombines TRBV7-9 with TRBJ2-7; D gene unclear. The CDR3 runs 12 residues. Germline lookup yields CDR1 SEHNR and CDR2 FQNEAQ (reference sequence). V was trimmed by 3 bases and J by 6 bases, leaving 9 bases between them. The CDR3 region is CASSFLGAEQYF. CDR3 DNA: TGTGCCAGCAGCTTTTTGGGCGCCGAGCAGTACTTC.

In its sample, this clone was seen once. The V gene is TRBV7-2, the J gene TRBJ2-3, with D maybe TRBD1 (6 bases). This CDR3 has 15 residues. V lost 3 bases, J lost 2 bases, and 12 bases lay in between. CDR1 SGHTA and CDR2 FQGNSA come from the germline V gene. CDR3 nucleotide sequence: TGTGCCAGCAGCTTTAAGACAGGCTCCACAGATACGCAGTATTTT. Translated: CASSFKTGSTDTQYF.

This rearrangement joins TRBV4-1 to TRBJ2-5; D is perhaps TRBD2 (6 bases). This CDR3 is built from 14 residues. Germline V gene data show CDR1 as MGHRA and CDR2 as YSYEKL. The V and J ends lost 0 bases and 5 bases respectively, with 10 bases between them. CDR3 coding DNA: TGCGCCAGCAGCCAAGAGCGGGATAGGGAGACCCAGTACTTC. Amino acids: CASSQERDRETQYF.

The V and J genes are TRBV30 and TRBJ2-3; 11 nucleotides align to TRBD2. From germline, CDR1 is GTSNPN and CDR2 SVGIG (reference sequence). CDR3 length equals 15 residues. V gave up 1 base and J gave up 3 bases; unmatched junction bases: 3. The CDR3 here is CAWSALAGGTDTQYF. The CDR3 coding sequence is TGTGCCTGGAGTGCCCTAGCGGGAGGAACAGATACGCAGTATTTT.

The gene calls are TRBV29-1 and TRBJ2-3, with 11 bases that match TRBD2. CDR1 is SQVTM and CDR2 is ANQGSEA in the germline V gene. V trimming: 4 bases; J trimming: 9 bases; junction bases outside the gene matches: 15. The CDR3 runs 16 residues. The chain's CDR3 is CSVVTLSSGGLRTQYF. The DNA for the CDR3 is TGCAGCGTTGTCACCCTTTCTAGCGGGGGGTTAAGGACGCAGTATTTT.

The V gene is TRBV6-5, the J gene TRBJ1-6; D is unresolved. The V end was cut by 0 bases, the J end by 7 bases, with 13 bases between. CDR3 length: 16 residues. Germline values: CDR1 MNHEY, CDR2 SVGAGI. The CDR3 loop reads CASSYSGFPTNSPLHF. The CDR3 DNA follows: TGTGCCAGCAGTTACTCGGGATTCCCGACGAATTCACCCCTCCACTTT.

Here the CDR3 DNA reads TGTGCCAGCAGTGAATGGGACAGGGACCACGAGCAGTACTTC. Translating it yields CASSEWDRDHEQYF. The rearrangement joins TRBV6-1 to TRBJ2-7; the match to TRBD1 covers 9 bases. Germline assignment: CDR1 MNHNS and CDR2 SASEGT. The CDR3 sequence is 14 residues long. V shed 2 bases and J 5 bases; nucleotides not matched to a gene: 4.

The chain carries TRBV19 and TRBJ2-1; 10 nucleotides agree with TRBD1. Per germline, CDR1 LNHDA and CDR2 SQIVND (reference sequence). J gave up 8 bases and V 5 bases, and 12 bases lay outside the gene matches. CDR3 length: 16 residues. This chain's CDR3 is CASSPRQGAYLDEQFF. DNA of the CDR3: TGTGCCAGTAGTCCCAGACAGGGGGCGTATCTGGATGAGCAGTTCTTC.

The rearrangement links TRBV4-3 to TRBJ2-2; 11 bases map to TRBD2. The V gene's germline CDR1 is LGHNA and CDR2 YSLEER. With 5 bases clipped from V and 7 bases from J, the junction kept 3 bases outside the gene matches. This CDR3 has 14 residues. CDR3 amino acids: CASSVAGGVGELFF. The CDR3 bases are TGCGCCAGCAGCGTAGCGGGGGGGGTCGGGGAGCTGTTTTTT.

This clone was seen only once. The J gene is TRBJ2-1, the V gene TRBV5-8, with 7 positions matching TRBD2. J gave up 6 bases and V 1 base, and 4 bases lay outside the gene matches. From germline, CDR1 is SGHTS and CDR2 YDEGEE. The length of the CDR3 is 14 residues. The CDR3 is CASSLTLASNEQFF. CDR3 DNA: TGTGCCAGCAGCTTGACACTAGCGAGCAATGAGCAGTTCTTC. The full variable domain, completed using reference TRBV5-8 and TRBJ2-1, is EAGVTQSPTHLIKTRGQQATLRCSPISGHTSVYWYQQALGLGLQFLLWYDEGEERNRGNFPPRFSGRQFPNYSSELNVNALELEDSALYLCASSLTLASNEQFFGPGTRLTVL.

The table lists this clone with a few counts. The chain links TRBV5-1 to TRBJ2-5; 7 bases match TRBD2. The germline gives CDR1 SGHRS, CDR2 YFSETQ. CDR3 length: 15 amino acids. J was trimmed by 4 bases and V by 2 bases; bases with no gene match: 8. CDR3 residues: CASSFRLAHLETQYF. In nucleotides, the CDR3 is TGCGCCAGCAGCTTCCGACTAGCCCATCTAGAGACCCAGTACTTC.

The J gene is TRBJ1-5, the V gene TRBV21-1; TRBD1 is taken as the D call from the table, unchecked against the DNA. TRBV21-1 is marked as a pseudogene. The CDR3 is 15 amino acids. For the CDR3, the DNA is TGTGCCAGCAGCACTCGACACCATAGCAATCAGCCCCAGCATTTT. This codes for CASSTRHHSNQPQHF.

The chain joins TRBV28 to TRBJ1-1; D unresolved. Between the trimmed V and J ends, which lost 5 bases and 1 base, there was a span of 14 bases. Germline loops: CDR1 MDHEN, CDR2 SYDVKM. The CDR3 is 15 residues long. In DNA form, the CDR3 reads TGTGCCAGCAGTACCCCAAGCTCGGGGAACACTGAAGCTTTCTTT. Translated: CASSTPSSGNTEAFF.

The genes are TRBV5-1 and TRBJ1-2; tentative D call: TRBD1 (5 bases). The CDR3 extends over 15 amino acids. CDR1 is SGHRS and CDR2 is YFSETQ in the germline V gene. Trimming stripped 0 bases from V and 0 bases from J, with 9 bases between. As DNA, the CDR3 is TGCGCCAGCAGCTTGGTGGGGGAGGCTAACTATGGCTACACCTTC. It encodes CASSLVGEANYGYTF. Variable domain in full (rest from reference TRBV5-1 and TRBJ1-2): KAGVTQTPRYLIKTRGQQVTLSCSPISGHRSVSWYQQTPGQGLQFLFEYFSETQRNKGNFPGRFSGRQFSNSRSEMNVSTLELGDSALYLCASSLVGEANYGYTFGSGTRLTVV.

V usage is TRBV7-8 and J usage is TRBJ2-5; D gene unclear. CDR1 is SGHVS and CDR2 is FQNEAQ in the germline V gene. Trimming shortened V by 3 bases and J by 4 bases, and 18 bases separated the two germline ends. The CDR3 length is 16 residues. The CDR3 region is CASSFPIARFRETQYF. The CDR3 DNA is TGTGCCAGCAGCTTCCCAATAGCCAGGTTTAGAGAGACCCAGTACTTC.

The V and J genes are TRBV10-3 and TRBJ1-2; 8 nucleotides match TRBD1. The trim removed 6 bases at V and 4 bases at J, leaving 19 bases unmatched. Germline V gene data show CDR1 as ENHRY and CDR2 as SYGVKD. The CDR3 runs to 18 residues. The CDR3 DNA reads TGTGCCATCAGGGGACAGGTCCTCTTATCCAATAGGGGCTATGGCTACACCTTC. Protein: CAIRGQVLLSNRGYGYTF.

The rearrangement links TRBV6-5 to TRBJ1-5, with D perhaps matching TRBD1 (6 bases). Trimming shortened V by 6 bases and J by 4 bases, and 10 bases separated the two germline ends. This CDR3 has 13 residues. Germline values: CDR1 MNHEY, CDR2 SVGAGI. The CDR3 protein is CASSPGANQPQHF. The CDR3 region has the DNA TGTGCCAGCAGCCCAGGGGCAAATCAGCCCCAGCATTTT.

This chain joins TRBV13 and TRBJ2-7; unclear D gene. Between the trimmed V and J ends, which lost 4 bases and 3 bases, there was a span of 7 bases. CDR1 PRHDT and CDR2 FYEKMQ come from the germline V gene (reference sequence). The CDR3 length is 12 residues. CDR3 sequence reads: CASSSGYYEQYF. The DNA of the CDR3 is TGTGCCAGCAGCTCCGGGTACTACGAGCAGTACTTC.

CDR3 DNA: TGCGCCAGCAGCGAGAACCGACGGGGCACTGAAGCTTTCTTT. It yields the protein CASSENRRGTEAFF. The J gene is TRBJ1-1, the V gene TRBV5-1; D not certain. The V end lost 4 bases, the J end lost 4 bases, and 14 bases lay between the germline ends. CDR1 and CDR2 from the germline V gene are SGHRS and YFSETQ. The CDR3 is 14 residues long.

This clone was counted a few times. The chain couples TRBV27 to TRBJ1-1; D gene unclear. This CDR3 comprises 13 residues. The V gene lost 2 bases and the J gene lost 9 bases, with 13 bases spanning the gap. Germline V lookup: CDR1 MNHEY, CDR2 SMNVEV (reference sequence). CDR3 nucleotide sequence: TGTGCCAGCAGTTTAAGGCCCTTGGGAAAAGCTTTCTTT. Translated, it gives CASSLRPLGKAFF.

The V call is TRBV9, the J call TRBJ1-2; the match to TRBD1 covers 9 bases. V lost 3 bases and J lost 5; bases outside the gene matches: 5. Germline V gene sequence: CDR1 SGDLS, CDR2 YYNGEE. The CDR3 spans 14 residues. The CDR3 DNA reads TGTGCCAGCAGCGCCGGGACAGGGATTTATGGCTACACCTTC. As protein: CASSAGTGIYGYTF.

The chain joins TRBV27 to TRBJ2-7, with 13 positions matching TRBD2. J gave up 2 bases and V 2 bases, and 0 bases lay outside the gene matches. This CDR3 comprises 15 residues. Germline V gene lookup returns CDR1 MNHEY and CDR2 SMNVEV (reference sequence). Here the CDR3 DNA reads TGTGCCAGCAGTTTAGGACTAGCGGGAGCCTACGAGCAGTACTTC. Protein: CASSLGLAGAYEQYF.

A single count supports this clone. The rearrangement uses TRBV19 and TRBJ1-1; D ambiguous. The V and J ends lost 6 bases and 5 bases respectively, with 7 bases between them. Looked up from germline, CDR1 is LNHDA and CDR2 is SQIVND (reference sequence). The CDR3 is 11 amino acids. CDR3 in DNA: TGTGCCAGTAGGGGATGGACTGAAGCTTTCTTT. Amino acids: CASRGWTEAFF.

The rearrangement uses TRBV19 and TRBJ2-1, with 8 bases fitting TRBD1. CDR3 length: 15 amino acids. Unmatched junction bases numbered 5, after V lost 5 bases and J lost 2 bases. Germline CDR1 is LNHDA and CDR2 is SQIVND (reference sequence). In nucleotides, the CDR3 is TGTGCCAGTAGTCCTAGGACAGGGCCCTACAATGAGCAGTTCTTC. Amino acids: CASSPRTGPYNEQFF.